The next 21 T cell receptor beta chains were all read from a single sample in a study of blood T cell repertoires in COVID-19. TCRdb's copy holds only in-frame clones and misses some; the assay was immunoSEQ multiplex PCR. The repertoire has some 230,000 clones, around 83% of them found once; the top ten carry 10%. Sequencing input: peripheral blood. Source of these receptors: a woman aged 45-59 years with COVID-19, enrolled during active disease.

This chain joins TRBV2 and TRBJ1-6; a weak D match, TRBD1 (6 bases). The CDR3 is 14 amino acids. Per germline, CDR1 SNHLY and CDR2 FYNNEI. Trimming took 8 bases from V and 7 from J, leaving 15 bases between them. DNA of the CDR3: TGTGCCAGCGAGCTGGGGACATCAAATTCACCCCTCCACTTT. As protein: CASELGTSNSPLHF.

The chain links TRBV27 to TRBJ2-1; D may be TRBD2 (6 bases). Germline V CDR1 and CDR2: MNHEY, SMNVEV (reference sequence). V gave up 3 bases and J gave up 4 bases, with 10 bases separating them. The CDR3 is made up of 14 amino acids. DNA of the CDR3: TGTGCCAGCAGTTTCGGGGGATTGTACAATGAGCAGTTCTTC. Its translation is CASSFGGLYNEQFF.

The V gene is TRBV27, the J gene TRBJ2-7; possibly TRBD1 for D (6 bases). Trimming cost V 5 bases and J 0 bases, with 26 bases left between them. CDR3 length: 19 residues. Germline values: CDR1 MNHEY, CDR2 SMNVEV (reference sequence). DNA for the CDR3: TGTGCCAGCAGTCCCCCCCGTGGGACACCTTCACCGAGCTCCTACGAGCAGTACGTC. Its protein product is CASSPPRGTPSPSSYEQYV.

V is TRBV18 and J is TRBJ1-6, with 7 bases fitting TRBD1. The CDR3 is 15 amino acids. V shed 4 bases and J 8 bases; nucleotides not matched to a gene: 8. The germline gives CDR1 KGHSH, CDR2 LQKENI. The CDR3 bases are TGTGCCAGCTCACGATACAGGGGTATGGATTCACCCCTCCACTTT. Translating it yields CASSRYRGMDSPLHF.

The chain carries TRBV5-5 and TRBJ1-1; no definite D call. Germline CDR1 and CDR2: SGHKS and YYEKEE (reference sequence). This CDR3 is 15 amino acids long. Trimming left V 5 bases short and J 2 bases short, with 16 bases between. The CDR3 region has the DNA TGTGCCAGCAGGCCCTGGGCATCTTTTAACACTGAAGCTTTCTTT. It translates to CASRPWASFNTEAFF.

The chain carries TRBV19 and TRBJ1-1; no clear D gene. The CDR3 loop spans 16 amino acids. The germline V gene encodes CDR1 LNHDA and CDR2 SQIVND (reference sequence). Trimming pared 10 bases from V and 0 bases from J, leaving 21 bases between. The DNA for the CDR3 is TGTGCCACCCAACCCCGATATAGTCCCATGAACACTGAAGCTTTCTTT. The encoded protein is CATQPRYSPMNTEAFF.

With regard to this clone: This CDR3 is also generated by other DNA sequences in the sample. The chain carries TRBV28 and TRBJ1-2; 9 positions match TRBD1. The CDR3 loop spans 13 amino acids. The germline V gene has CDR1 MDHEN and CDR2 SYDVKM. V lost 6 bases, J lost 7 bases, and 6 bases stayed unmatched. CDR3 amino acids: CASREQGAGGYTF. Written as DNA, the CDR3 is TGTGCCAGCAGGGAACAGGGGGCGGGTGGCTACACCTTC.

This rearrangement joins TRBV6-5 to TRBJ2-4; TRBD2 aligns across 9 bases. The germline CDR1 and CDR2 sequences are MNHEY and SVGAGI. V trimming: 8 bases; J trimming: 5 bases; junction bases outside the gene matches: 7. The CDR3 loop spans 14 amino acids. Here the CDR3 reads CASARGGAQNIQYF. CDR3 in DNA: TGTGCCAGCGCCCGCGGGGGGGCCCAAAACATTCAGTACTTC.

Remarks on this clone: Different DNA sequences within this sample yield the same CDR3. As DNA, the CDR3 is TGCGCCAGCAGTGAGAGGGGTTATACTGAAGCTTTCTTT. Protein product: CASSERGYTEAFF. The chain has TRBV10-2 and TRBJ1-1; a possible D gene is TRBD1 (5 bases). Looked up from germline, CDR1 is WSHSY and CDR2 is SAAADI. The germline V and J ends were trimmed by 2 bases and 5 bases, with 9 bases remaining between them. This CDR3 contains 13 residues.

V is TRBV7-2 and J is TRBJ1-5, with 11 bases lining up with TRBD1. This CDR3 comprises 15 residues. V trimming: 3 bases; J trimming: 2 bases; junction bases outside the gene matches: 0. In germline, CDR1 is SGHTA, CDR2 FQGNSA. This CDR3 reads CASSLDRGRNQPQHF. The CDR3 DNA sequence: TGTGCCAGCAGCTTGGACAGGGGGCGCAATCAGCCCCAGCATTTT.

The chain combines TRBV9 with TRBJ1-5; the D gene is possibly TRBD1 (6 bases). There are 14 residues in the CDR3. V shed 4 bases and J shed 4 bases, with 12 bases lying between them. CDR1 is SGDLS, CDR2 YYNGEE, per germline. As DNA, the CDR3 is TGTGCCAGCAGCCTCGGACAGCTGAATCAGCCCCAGCATTTT. It specifies CASSLGQLNQPQHF.

J is TRBJ1-4 and V is TRBV10-3; D perhaps matches TRBD1 (5 bases). V was shortened by 4 bases and J by 2 bases, with 8 bases between the two germline ends. The CDR3 covers 14 residues. The germline V gene encodes CDR1 ENHRY and CDR2 SYGVKD. The CDR3 loop reads CAISGPGTNEKLFF. The CDR3 DNA sequence: TGTGCCATCAGTGGCCCAGGGACTAATGAAAAACTGTTTTTT.

The chain couples TRBV19 to TRBJ2-5, with D possibly matching TRBD1 (7 bases). The germline gives CDR1 LNHDA, CDR2 SQIVND (reference sequence). The CDR3 loop spans 13 amino acids. V shed 4 bases and J shed 4 bases, with 10 bases lying between them. CDR3 nucleotides: TGTGCCAGTAGTAGGAGGGGGCGAGAGACCCAGTACTTC. It yields the protein CASSRRGRETQYF.

The chain couples TRBV10-2 to TRBJ1-5; D remains unclear. The ends were cut back, 4 bases at V and 7 bases at J, with 14 bases in the middle. Germline assignment: CDR1 WSHSY and CDR2 SAAADI. The CDR3 covers 14 residues. CDR3 amino acids: CASSGPGERQPQHF. The CDR3 DNA follows: TGCGCCAGCAGTGGACCCGGGGAACGGCAGCCCCAGCATTTT.

V usage is TRBV4-3 and J usage is TRBJ2-1; TRBD2 aligns across 9 bases. V dropped 4 bases and J dropped 8; count of bases not matched to a gene: 12. The CDR3 covers 16 residues. Germline loops: CDR1 LGHNA, CDR2 YSLEER. The CDR3 loop reads CASSRDSRGGMDEQFF. Here the CDR3 DNA reads TGCGCCAGCAGCCGAGATTCGCGGGGGGGGATGGATGAGCAGTTCTTC.

This sequence joins TRBV6-6 and TRBJ1-6, with 7 bases aligning to TRBD1. Germline loops: CDR1 MNHNY, CDR2 SVGAGI (reference sequence). The CDR3 sequence is 16 residues long. V lost 0 bases to trimming and J lost 8 bases; unmatched junction nucleotides: 7. CDR3 DNA: TGTGCCAGCAGTTACTCGAGGGGGCTCATGGATTCACCCCTCCACTTT. It is translated as CASSYSRGLMDSPLHF.

V and J are TRBV28 and TRBJ1-4; the match to TRBD1 covers 8 bases. The J segment lost 7 bases and the V segment lost 8 bases, leaving 12 bases of the junction unmatched. The CDR3 spans 15 residues. The germline gives CDR1 MDHEN, CDR2 SYDVKM. The CDR3 nucleotides are TGTGCCAGCGGTCGAGTGGGAACAGGGGGTGAAAAACTGTTTTTT. It translates to CASGRVGTGGEKLFF.

The chain couples TRBV7-2 to TRBJ1-1, with a tentative D call TRBD1 (6 bases). This CDR3 has 19 residues. Germline loops: CDR1 SGHTA, CDR2 FQGNSA. Trimming shortened V by 4 bases and J by 1 base, and 25 bases separated the two germline ends. The CDR3 nucleotides read TGTGCCAGCAGCTCCGCCCAAGATCCTACAGGGCCCCGGAACACTGAAGCTTTCTTT. The encoded protein is CASSSAQDPTGPRNTEAFF.

The gene calls are TRBV5-5 and TRBJ2-7; 10 bases map to TRBD1. J gave up 6 bases and V 0 bases, and 3 bases lay outside the gene matches. This CDR3 contains 14 residues. Germline V gives CDR1 SGHKS, CDR2 YYEKEE (reference sequence). The CDR3 DNA sequence: TGTGCCAGCAGCTTGGGACAGGGGGCCTCCGAGCAGTACTTC. It specifies CASSLGQGASEQYF.

The chain uses TRBV15 and TRBJ2-1; TRBD1 agrees at 10 bases. The trim removed 5 bases at V and 9 bases at J, leaving 4 bases unmatched. The germline gives CDR1 LNHNV, CDR2 YYDKDF (reference sequence). This CDR3 is 13 amino acids long. The CDR3 nucleotides read TGTGCCACCAGCGGGCGGGACAGGGGTGAGCAGTTCTTC. As protein: CATSGRDRGEQFF.

The chain joins TRBV20-1 to TRBJ2-5; TRBD2 is a possible D gene (6 bases). V lost 3 bases and J 3 bases, leaving 14 bases between the germline ends. CDR1 and CDR2 (germline): DFQATT, SNEGSKA (reference sequence). The CDR3 totals 14 residues. This CDR3 is CSASAGSFKETQYF. CDR3 coding DNA: TGCAGTGCTAGTGCCGGGAGCTTTAAAGAGACCCAGTACTTC.